The table lists the clone carrying this T cell receptor (beta chain) with many counts. The antigen is undetermined. These data come from a study of early T cells in non-severe SARS-CoV-2 infection. Across the whole study: RNA in bulk from unsorted whole blood was sequenced, and chains were unpaired.

Study outcomes and limitations: Private and CD4 specificities were missed by VDJdb matching, which favored anti-spike CD8 responses.

Researchers attached unique molecular identifiers to individual cDNA molecules. TCRdb processed the 5' RACE reads anew with MiXCR; each CDR3 protein has one entry. The table shows over 80,000 distinct CDR3 sequences, with 11% to 15% occurring only once. The trim removed 6 bases at V and 5 bases at J, leaving 11 bases unmatched. The CDR3 runs to 14 residues. Germline-derived CDR1 and CDR2 are DFQATT and SNEGSKA (reference sequence). The sequencing sample was made of whole blood. The receptor was isolated from an adult who was a healthcare worker with PCR-confirmed SARS-CoV-2 infection or an uninfected control (not recorded which). The rearrangement joins TRBV20-1 to TRBJ2-3; TRBD1 aligns across 7 bases. The CDR3 DNA reads TGCAGTGCGCCAGATGACAGGGTGATAGATACGCAGTATTTT. This codes for CSAPDDRVIDTQYF.